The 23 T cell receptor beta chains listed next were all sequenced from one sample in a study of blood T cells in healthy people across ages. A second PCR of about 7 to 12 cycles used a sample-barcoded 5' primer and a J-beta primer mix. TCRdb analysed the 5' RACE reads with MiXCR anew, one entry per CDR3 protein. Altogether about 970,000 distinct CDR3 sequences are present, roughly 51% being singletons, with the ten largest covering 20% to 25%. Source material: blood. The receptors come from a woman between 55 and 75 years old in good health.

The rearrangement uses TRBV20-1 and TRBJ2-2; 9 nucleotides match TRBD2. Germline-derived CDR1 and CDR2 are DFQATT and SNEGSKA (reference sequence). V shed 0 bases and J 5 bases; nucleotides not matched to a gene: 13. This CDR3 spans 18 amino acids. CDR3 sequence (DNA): TGCAGTGCTAGAGATCAGGCCCGCGGGAGGGCCGGAACCGGGGAGCTGTTTTTT. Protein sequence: CSARDQARGRAGTGELFF.

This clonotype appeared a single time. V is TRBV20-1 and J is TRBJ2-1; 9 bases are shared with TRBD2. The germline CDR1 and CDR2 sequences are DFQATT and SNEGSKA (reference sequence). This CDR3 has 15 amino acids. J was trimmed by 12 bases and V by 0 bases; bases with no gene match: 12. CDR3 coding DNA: TGCAGTGCTAGAGATGGACTAGCGAGAAGTCGATTGCAGTTCTTC. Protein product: CSARDGLARSRLQFF.

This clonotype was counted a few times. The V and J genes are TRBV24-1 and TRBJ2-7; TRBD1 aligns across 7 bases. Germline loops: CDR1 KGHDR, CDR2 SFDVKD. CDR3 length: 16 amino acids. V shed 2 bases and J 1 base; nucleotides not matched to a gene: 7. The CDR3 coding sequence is TGTGCCACCAGTGATTCCCGGACAGGAAAATCCTACGAGCAGTACTTC. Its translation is CATSDSRTGKSYEQYF.

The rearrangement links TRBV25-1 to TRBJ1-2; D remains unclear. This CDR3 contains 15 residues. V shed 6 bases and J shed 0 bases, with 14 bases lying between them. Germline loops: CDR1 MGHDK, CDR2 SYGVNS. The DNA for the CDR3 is TGTGCCAGCAGCTCAAGGTGGGCAGCTAACTATGGCTACACCTTC. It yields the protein CASSSRWAANYGYTF.

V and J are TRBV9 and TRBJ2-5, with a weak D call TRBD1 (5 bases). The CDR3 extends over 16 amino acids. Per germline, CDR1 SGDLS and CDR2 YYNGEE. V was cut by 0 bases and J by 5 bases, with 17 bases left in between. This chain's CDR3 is CASSVEVGDFGETQYF. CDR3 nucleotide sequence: TGTGCCAGCAGCGTAGAGGTAGGGGATTTCGGTGAGACCCAGTACTTC.

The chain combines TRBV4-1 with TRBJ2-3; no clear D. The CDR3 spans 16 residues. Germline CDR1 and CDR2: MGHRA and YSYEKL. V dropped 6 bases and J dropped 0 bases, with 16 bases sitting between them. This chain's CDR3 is CASRPSTPPSTDTQYF. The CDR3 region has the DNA TGCGCCAGCAGGCCCTCAACCCCACCTAGCACAGATACGCAGTATTTT.

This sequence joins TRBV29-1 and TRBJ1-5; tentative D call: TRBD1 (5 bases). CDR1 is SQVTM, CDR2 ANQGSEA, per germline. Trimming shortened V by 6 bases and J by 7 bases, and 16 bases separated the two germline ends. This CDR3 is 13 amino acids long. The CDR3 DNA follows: TGCAGCGTGGCCGGGACTACTGGCCAGCCCCAGCATTTT. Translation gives CSVAGTTGQPQHF.

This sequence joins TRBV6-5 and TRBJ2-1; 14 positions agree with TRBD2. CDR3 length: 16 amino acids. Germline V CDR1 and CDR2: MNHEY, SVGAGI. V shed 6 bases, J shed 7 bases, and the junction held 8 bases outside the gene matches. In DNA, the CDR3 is TGTGCCAGCAGGTACGGGACTAGCGGGAGCGCAAATGAGCAGTTCTTC. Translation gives CASRYGTSGSANEQFF.

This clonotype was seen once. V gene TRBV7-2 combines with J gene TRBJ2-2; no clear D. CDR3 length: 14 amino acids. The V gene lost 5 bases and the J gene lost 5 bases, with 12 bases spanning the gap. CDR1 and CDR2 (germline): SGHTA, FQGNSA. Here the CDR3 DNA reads TGTGCCAGCAGCAACGGTCTACCAACCGGGGAGCTGTTTTTT. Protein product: CASSNGLPTGELFF.

CDR3 nucleotide sequence: TGTGCCAGCAGCGCTGGGCTGGGCGACTATGGCTACACCTTC. Amino acids: CASSAGLGDYGYTF. V and J are TRBV3-1 and TRBJ1-2; D not certain. Per the germline V gene, CDR1 is LGHDT and CDR2 is YNNKEL (reference sequence). This CDR3 has 14 residues. The V and J ends lost 5 bases and 3 bases respectively, with 13 bases between them. Together with reference TRBV3-1 and TRBJ1-2, the CDR3 gives the full variable domain: DTAVSQTPKYLVTQMGNDKSIKCEQNLGHDTMYWYKQDSKKFLKIMFSYNNKELIINETVPNRFSPKSPDKAHLNLHINSLELGDSAVYFCASSAGLGDYGYTFGSGTRLTVV.

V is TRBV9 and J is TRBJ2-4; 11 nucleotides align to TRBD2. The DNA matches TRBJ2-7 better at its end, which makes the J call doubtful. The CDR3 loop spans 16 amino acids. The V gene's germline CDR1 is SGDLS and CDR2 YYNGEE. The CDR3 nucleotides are TGTGCCAGCAGCTTGAGCCCTATGCTAGCGGGGGGCGAGCAGTACTTC. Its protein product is CASSLSPMLAGGEQYF.

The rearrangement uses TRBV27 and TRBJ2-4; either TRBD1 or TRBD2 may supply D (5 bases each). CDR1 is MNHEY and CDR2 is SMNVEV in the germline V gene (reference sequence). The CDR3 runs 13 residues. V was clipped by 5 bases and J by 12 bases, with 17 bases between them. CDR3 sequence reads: CASSGLQGSDQYF. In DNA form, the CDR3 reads TGTGCCAGCAGTGGGTTGCAGGGTAGCGATCAGTACTTC.

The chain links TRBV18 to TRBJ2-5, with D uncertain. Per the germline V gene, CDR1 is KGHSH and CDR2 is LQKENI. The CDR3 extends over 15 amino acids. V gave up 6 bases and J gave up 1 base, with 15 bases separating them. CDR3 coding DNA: TGTGCCAGCTCTCCAACTACTACCATCCAAGAGACCCAGTACTTC. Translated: CASSPTTTIQETQYF.

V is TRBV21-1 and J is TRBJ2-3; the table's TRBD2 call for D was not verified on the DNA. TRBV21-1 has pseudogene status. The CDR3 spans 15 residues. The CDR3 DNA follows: TGTGCCACCGGACTAGCGGGAGGTTGCACAGATACGCAGTATTTT. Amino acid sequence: CATGLAGGCTDTQYF.

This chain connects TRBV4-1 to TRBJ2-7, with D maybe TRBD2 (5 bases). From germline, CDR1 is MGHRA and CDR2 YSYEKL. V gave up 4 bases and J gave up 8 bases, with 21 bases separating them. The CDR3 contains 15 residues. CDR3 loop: CASSPLIPGLRKQYF. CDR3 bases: TGCGCCAGCAGCCCCCTTATTCCGGGGTTAAGAAAGCAGTACTTC.

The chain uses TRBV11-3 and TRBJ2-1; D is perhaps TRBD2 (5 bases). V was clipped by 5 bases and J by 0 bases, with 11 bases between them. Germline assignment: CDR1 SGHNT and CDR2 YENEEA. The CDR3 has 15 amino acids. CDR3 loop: CASSPRTDSYNEQFF. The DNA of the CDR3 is TGTGCCAGCAGCCCCAGGACTGACTCCTACAATGAGCAGTTCTTC.

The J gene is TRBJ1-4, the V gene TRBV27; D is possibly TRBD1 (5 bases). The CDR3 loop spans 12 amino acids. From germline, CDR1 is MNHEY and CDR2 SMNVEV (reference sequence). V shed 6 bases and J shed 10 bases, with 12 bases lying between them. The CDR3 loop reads CASRAGTSKLFF. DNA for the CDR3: TGTGCCAGCAGGGCCGGGACGTCAAAACTGTTTTTT. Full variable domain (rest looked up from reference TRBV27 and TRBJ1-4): EAQVTQNPRYLITVTGKKLTVTCSQNMNHEYMSWYRQDPGLGLRQIYYSMNVEVTDKGDVPEGYKVSRKEKRNFPLILESPSPNQTSLYFCASRAGTSKLFFGSGTQLSVL.

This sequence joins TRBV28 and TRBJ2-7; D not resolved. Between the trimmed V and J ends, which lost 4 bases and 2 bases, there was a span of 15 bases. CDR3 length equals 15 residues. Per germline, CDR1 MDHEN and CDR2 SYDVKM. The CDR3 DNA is TGTGCCAGCAGTTCCGTTCTCCGGGCTGCCTACGAGCAGTACTTC. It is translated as CASSSVLRAAYEQYF.

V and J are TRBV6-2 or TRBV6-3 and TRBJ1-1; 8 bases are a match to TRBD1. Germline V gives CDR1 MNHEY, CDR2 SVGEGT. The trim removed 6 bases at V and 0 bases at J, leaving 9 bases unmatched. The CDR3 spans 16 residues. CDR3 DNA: TGTGCCAGCAGACCTGGACAGGGCCGAATGAACACTGAAGCTTTCTTT. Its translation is CASRPGQGRMNTEAFF.

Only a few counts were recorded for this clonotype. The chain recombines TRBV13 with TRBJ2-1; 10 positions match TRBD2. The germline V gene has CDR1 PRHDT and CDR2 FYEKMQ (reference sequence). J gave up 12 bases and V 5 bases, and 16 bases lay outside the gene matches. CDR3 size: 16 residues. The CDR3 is CASSKLAGQTRAGQFF. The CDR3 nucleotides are TGTGCCAGCAGCAAACTAGCGGGGCAAACACGGGCGGGGCAGTTCTTC.

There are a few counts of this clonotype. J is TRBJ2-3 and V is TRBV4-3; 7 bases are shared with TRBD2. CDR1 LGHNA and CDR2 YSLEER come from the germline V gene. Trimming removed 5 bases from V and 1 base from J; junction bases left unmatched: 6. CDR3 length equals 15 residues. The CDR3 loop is CASSFSGEGTDTQYF. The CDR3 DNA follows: TGCGCCAGCAGCTTCAGCGGGGAGGGCACAGATACGCAGTATTTT.

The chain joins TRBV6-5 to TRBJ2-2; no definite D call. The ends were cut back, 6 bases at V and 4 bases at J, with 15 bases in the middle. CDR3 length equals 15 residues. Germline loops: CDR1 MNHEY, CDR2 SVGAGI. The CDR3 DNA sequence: TGTGCCAGCAGATCAAAAGTGGAGTCCACCGGGGAGCTGTTTTTT. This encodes CASRSKVESTGELFF.

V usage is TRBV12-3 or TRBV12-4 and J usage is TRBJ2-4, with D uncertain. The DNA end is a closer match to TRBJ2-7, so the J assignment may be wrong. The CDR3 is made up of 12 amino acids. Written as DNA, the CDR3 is TGTGCCAGCAGTTACGAAATCTACGAGCAGTACTTC. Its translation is CASSYEIYEQYF.